Listed here are 21 T cell receptor beta chains from one sample, sequenced in a study of identical twins. MiXCR, applied by TCRdb to the 5' RACE reads, yields one record per CDR3 protein. This sample has around 550,000 distinct CDR3 sequences, with 13% to 15% found just once. These data were also filed under a second study, of yellow fever vaccine responses in identical twins.

Sequencing was performed on CD4+ T cells sorted from blood. These receptors all stem from a woman younger than 30 in good health.

For this clonotype: A read error may explain this, as a much larger clone is one base away. The V and J genes are TRBV25-1 and TRBJ2-3; 7 bases line up with TRBD2. CDR1 is MGHDK, CDR2 SYGVNS, per germline. This CDR3 is 14 amino acids long. Trimming cost V 5 bases and J 1 base; bases outside gene matches: 3. DNA of the CDR3: TGTGCCAGCAGTTGGGGGGGGGGCACAGATACGCAGTATTTT. Protein product: CASSWGGGTDTQYF. The variable domain in full, with the rest retrieved from reference TRBV25-1 and TRBJ2-3, is EADIYQTPRYLVIGTGKKITLECSQTMGHDKMYWYQQDPGMELHLIHYSYGVNSTEKGDLSSESTVSRIRTEHFPLTLESARPSHTSQYLCASSWGGGTDTQYFGPGTRLTVL.

This clonotype was seen more than once but under ten times. CDR3 sequence (DNA): TGTGCCACCAGTGATTTGCGACAGTACAATGAGCAGTTCTTC. The encoded protein is CATSDLRQYNEQFF. This sequence joins TRBV24-1 and TRBJ2-1; D perhaps matches TRBD1 (5 bases). This CDR3 is built from 14 residues. Germline lookup yields CDR1 KGHDR and CDR2 SFDVKD. V gave up 0 bases and J gave up 4 bases, with 6 bases separating them.

This clonotype has just one count. The genes are TRBV15 and TRBJ2-3; D perhaps matches TRBD1 (7 bases). Germline CDR1 is LNHNV and CDR2 is YYDKDF (reference sequence). V lost 3 bases, J lost 1 base, and 14 bases lay in between. The CDR3 is 16 amino acids. Here the CDR3 DNA reads TGTGCCACCAGCAGGGGGGGTACAGGGGGCACAGATACGCAGTATTTT. This gives the protein CATSRGGTGGTDTQYF. The entire variable domain, with the rest obtained from reference TRBV15 and TRBJ2-3, is as follows: DAMVIQNPRYQVTQFGKPVTLSCSQTLNHNVMYWYQQKSSQAPKLLFHYYDKDFNNEADTPDNFQSRRPNTSFCFLDIRSPGLGDTAMYLCATSRGGTGGTDTQYFGPGTRLTVL.

The genes are TRBV10-3 and TRBJ2-3; 7 positions match TRBD1. Germline CDR1 is ENHRY and CDR2 is SYGVKD. CDR3 length: 13 residues. With V trimmed by 0 bases and J by 11 bases, 5 bases remained unmatched. CDR3 sequence reads: CAISESNWDRQYF. DNA for the CDR3: TGTGCCATCAGTGAGTCGAACTGGGACAGGCAGTATTTT.

In its sample, this clonotype was seen a few times. The genes are TRBV2 and TRBJ1-5; D uncertain. The germline CDR1 and CDR2 sequences are SNHLY and FYNNEI. V gave up 2 bases and J gave up 2 bases, with 10 bases separating them. CDR3 length: 15 amino acids. The CDR3: CASSESGWGNQPQHF. The CDR3 DNA sequence: TGTGCCAGCAGTGAATCAGGCTGGGGCAATCAGCCCCAGCATTTT. The complete variable domain, with remaining parts taken from reference TRBV2 and TRBJ1-5, reads EPEVTQTPSHQVTQMGQEVILRCVPISNHLYFYWYRQILGQKVEFLVSFYNNEISEKSEIFDDQFSVERPDGSNFTLKIRSTKLEDSAMYFCASSESGWGNQPQHFGDGTRLSIL.

A single count supports this clonotype. The J gene is TRBJ2-2, the V gene TRBV12-3 or TRBV12-4; 12 bases align to TRBD2. V lost 11 bases, J lost 3 bases, and 19 bases stayed unmatched. The length of the CDR3 is 19 residues. The CDR3: CACCFFRRLAGVDTGELFF. The CDR3 region has the DNA TGTGCCTGCTGTTTTTTCCGAAGACTAGCGGGAGTAGACACCGGGGAGCTGTTTTTT.

The V gene is TRBV20-1, the J gene TRBJ2-2; 8 bases are a match to TRBD1. The V and J ends lost 0 bases and 8 bases, in that order; junction bases with no gene match: 5. The CDR3 loop spans 14 amino acids. Germline V CDR1 and CDR2: DFQATT, SNEGSKA (reference sequence). In nucleotides, the CDR3 is TGCAGTGCTAGAGATCAGGGGGCCGAGGGGGAGCTGTTTTTT. Protein sequence: CSARDQGAEGELFF.

The V and J genes are TRBV7-9 and TRBJ2-3, with TRBD2 matching 14 bases. V was pared by 5 bases and J by 5 bases, with 9 bases of the junction left unmatched. Germline CDR1 SEHNR, CDR2 FQNEAQ (reference sequence). The CDR3 contains 17 residues. The CDR3 coding sequence is TGTGCCAGCAGCAAACTGGGACTAGCGGGAGTGGGAGATACGCAGTATTTT. It yields the protein CASSKLGLAGVGDTQYF.

In its sample, this clonotype was seen a few times. The chain joins TRBV12-3 or TRBV12-4 to TRBJ2-2, with D perhaps matching TRBD1 (6 bases). This CDR3 is built from 15 residues. V shed 6 bases and J shed 5 bases, with 16 bases lying between them. In nucleotides, the CDR3 is TGTGCCAGCAGGAATGGACAGACCGTTACCGGGGAGCTGTTTTTT. Residues: CASRNGQTVTGELFF.

This sequence joins TRBV12-3 or TRBV12-4 and TRBJ2-7, with 15 bases matching TRBD2. J gave up 3 bases and V 6 bases, and 3 bases lay outside the gene matches. This CDR3 is built from 15 residues. Here the CDR3 DNA reads TGTGCCAGCAGCCGGACTAGCGGGAGGGTCTACGAGCAGTACTTC. This translates into CASSRTSGRVYEQYF.

The chain recombines TRBV20-1 with TRBJ2-3, with D possibly matching TRBD1 (5 bases). Deletions cut 5 bases from V and 2 bases from J, with 14 bases between. CDR3 size: 14 residues. Germline assignment: CDR1 DFQATT and CDR2 SNEGSKA (reference sequence). For the CDR3, the DNA is TGCAGTGCTTTCCAGGGTATGGTCACAGATACGCAGTATTTT. Translated: CSAFQGMVTDTQYF.

This clonotype was detected many times. The chain couples TRBV7-2 to TRBJ1-4; 7 bases map to TRBD1. V lost 1 base to trimming and J lost 8 bases; unmatched junction nucleotides: 4. The CDR3 consists of 14 residues. Germline CDR1 reads SGHTA; CDR2 reads FQGNSA. The CDR3 here is CASSLVAGGEKLFF. Written as DNA, the CDR3 is TGTGCCAGCAGCTTAGTCGCAGGGGGAGAAAAACTGTTTTTT.

This clonotype was seen a handful of times. The V gene is TRBV6-1, the J gene TRBJ2-3, with a tentative D call TRBD2 (6 bases). CDR3 size: 15 residues. Looked up from germline, CDR1 is MNHNS and CDR2 is SASEGT. Deletions cut 11 bases from V and 0 bases from J, with 18 bases between. CDR3 sequence reads: CAGKKLASSTDTQYF. The CDR3 DNA reads TGTGCCGGAAAAAAGCTAGCGTCAAGCACAGATACGCAGTATTTT.

This clonotype was counted at least ten times. V gene TRBV5-1 combines with J gene TRBJ1-1; weak D call: TRBD1 (5 bases). This CDR3 spans 15 amino acids. Germline assignment: CDR1 SGHRS and CDR2 YFSETQ. Between the trimmed V and J ends, which lost 4 bases and 0 bases, there was a span of 13 bases. CDR3 bases: TGCGCCAGCAGCCGTGGGCCGACAGTGAACACTGAAGCTTTCTTT. Translated: CASSRGPTVNTEAFF.

This clonotype was seen a few times. CDR3 sequence: CASSPTGGGPYGYTF. The DNA of the CDR3 is TGCGCCAGCAGCCCTACGGGAGGAGGCCCCTATGGCTACACCTTC. The chain uses TRBV5-1 and TRBJ1-2; unclear D gene. V was shortened by 4 bases and J by 4 bases, with 17 bases between the two germline ends. Per the germline V gene, CDR1 is SGHRS and CDR2 is YFSETQ. The CDR3 is made up of 15 amino acids.

This rearrangement joins TRBV29-1 to TRBJ1-2; D remains ambiguous. CDR3 size: 13 residues. Trimming stripped 5 bases from V and 4 bases from J, with 14 bases between. Per the germline V gene, CDR1 is SQVTM and CDR2 is ANQGSEA. The CDR3 DNA reads TGCAGCGTTCGGGCAGACTCCGGCTATGGCTACACCTTC. Its protein is CSVRADSGYGYTF.

This clonotype was detected a few times. The chain employs TRBV12-3 or TRBV12-4 and TRBJ2-3; 7 bases are a match to TRBD2. This CDR3 region has 16 residues. The junction had 12 bases not matched to a gene; V was cut back by 6 bases and J by 3 bases. CDR3 loop: CASRQSGLLLTDTQYF. The CDR3 nucleotides read TGTGCCAGCAGGCAATCGGGACTACTATTAACAGATACGCAGTATTTT.

The rearrangement joins TRBV27 to TRBJ1-2; 8 positions agree with TRBD1. Germline V gene data show CDR1 as MNHEY and CDR2 as SMNVEV (reference sequence). The CDR3 totals 14 residues. V lost 4 bases to trimming and J lost 5 bases; unmatched junction nucleotides: 6. This CDR3 reads CASSSGGEGYGYTF. In nucleotides, the CDR3 is TGTGCCAGCAGTTCAGGGGGCGAGGGATATGGCTACACCTTC.

In its sample, this clonotype was seen a few times. The chain joins TRBV5-1 to TRBJ2-2; tentatively, D is TRBD2 (6 bases). This CDR3 region has 15 residues. V was clipped by 2 bases and J by 5 bases, with 13 bases between them. The V gene's germline CDR1 is SGHRS and CDR2 YFSETQ. CDR3 DNA sequence: TGCGCCAGCAGCTTCACCGGCGGGACTACCGGGGAGCTGTTTTTT. Its protein is CASSFTGGTTGELFF.

The chain has TRBV3-1 and TRBJ1-1; no clear D. This CDR3 contains 12 residues. Per the germline V gene, CDR1 is LGHDT and CDR2 is YNNKEL (reference sequence). V was clipped by 2 bases and J by 4 bases, with 5 bases between them. The CDR3 here is CASSQSSTEAFF. The CDR3 DNA sequence: TGTGCCAGCAGCCAATCTAGCACTGAAGCTTTCTTT.

This clonotype was seen a few times. The V gene is TRBV18, the J gene TRBJ2-7, with D tentatively TRBD1 (5 bases). The CDR3 is 15 amino acids. Per the germline V gene, CDR1 is KGHSH and CDR2 is LQKENI. V was clipped by 3 bases and J by 3 bases, with 15 bases between them. CDR3 amino acids: CASSPGSGNVYEQYV. The CDR3 region has the DNA TGTGCCAGCTCACCGGGCTCAGGGAACGTCTACGAGCAGTACGTC.